Shown below are 3 T cell receptor beta chains from a single sample sequenced in a study of OX40 agonist ivuxolimab in advanced cancers. The method was immunoSEQ multiplex PCR; TCRdb's version includes in-frame clones alone and lacks a portion of them. The sample has more than 85,000 clones; 90% are singletons. This specimen consisted of CD4+ or CD8+ T cells sorted from blood, obtained in a trial of the OX40 agonist ivuxolimab. Every receptor here comes from an adult with an advanced solid tumor such as melanoma, head and neck, liver or kidney cancer.

This chain joins TRBV9 and TRBJ1-4; D is uncertain. CDR1 is SGDLS and CDR2 is YYNGEE in the germline V gene. The CDR3 contains 13 residues. The germline V and J ends were trimmed by 2 bases and 6 bases, with 8 bases remaining between them. The CDR3 spells CASSVGPDEKLFF. The CDR3 DNA sequence: TGTGCCAGCAGCGTTGGCCCGGATGAAAAACTGTTTTTT. Full variable domain (remainder filled in from reference TRBV9 and TRBJ1-4): DSGVTQTPKHLITATGQRVTLRCSPRSGDLSVYWYQQSLDQGLQFLIQYYNGEERAKGNILERFSAQQFPDLHSELNLSSLELGDSALYFCASSVGPDEKLFFGSGTQLSVL.

This chain connects TRBV18 to TRBJ2-7; TRBD2 matches 9 bases. This CDR3 region has 14 residues. CDR1 KGHSH and CDR2 LQKENI come from the germline V gene. The V and J ends lost 6 bases and 5 bases, in that order; junction bases with no gene match: 8. Written as DNA, the CDR3 is TGTGCCAGCTCTCCTAGCGGGAAAAATAACGAGCAGTACTTC. Amino acid sequence: CASSPSGKNNEQYF.

This clone appeared once. This chain uses TRBV11-3 with TRBJ1-4, with 9 positions matching TRBD1. The germline V gene encodes CDR1 SGHNT and CDR2 YENEEA. CDR3 length equals 15 residues. Trimming cost V 5 bases and J 5 bases; bases outside gene matches: 6. The CDR3 loop reads CASSLTGGSNEKLFF. The CDR3, as DNA: TGTGCCAGCAGCCTCACAGGGGGCTCAAATGAAAAACTGTTTTTT.